This T cell receptor beta chain originates from a study of blood T cell repertoires in COVID-19. Study-level background: Acute and convalescent COVID-19 specimens originated in the United States, Italy and Spain. In each case, the material was cDNA or gDNA derived from T cells, B-cell-depleted T cells, or PBMCs.

Germline-derived CDR1 and CDR2 are LNHNV and YYDKDF (reference sequence). Trimming stripped 2 bases from V and 10 bases from J, with 14 bases between. This CDR3 contains 13 residues. Original processing methods: Quantification of nucleated cells was approximated via reference gene primer amplification. This table comes from immunoSEQ multiplex PCR, and its TCRdb copy is limited to in-frame clones, with some not included. The V and J calls and clone size were taken over from that table, and D and trimming were inferred from the DNA. This sample has about 50,000 clones, with around nine tenths found just once. In this sample, this clone turned up once.

This sequence joins TRBV15 and TRBJ1-1; D gene ambiguous. Sequenced: peripheral blood. The sequence came from a man older than 75 with active or convalescent COVID-19. The CDR3 DNA sequence: TGTGCCACCAGCAGACCTAGCTCTTCCGGAGCTTTCTTT. Its translation is CATSRPSSSGAFF.